This T cell receptor beta chain is from a study of blood T cell repertoires in COVID-19 (TCRdb year 2020). For the wider study: The collaborator samples originated in the United States, Italy and Spain and spanned the acute and convalescent phases of COVID-19. The prospective study material was composed of cDNA or gDNA derived from T cells, B-cell-depleted T cells, or PBMCs. The dataset comprised deeply sampled blood TCRbeta repertoires from subjects exposed to, actively infected with, or recovered from COVID-19. The repertoires were released in a freely available public database intended as a resource for research on the immune response to SARS-CoV-2. The samples were drawn from the first 160 participants of the ongoing ImmuneRACE study and from 1,254 subjects provided by 6 global collaborators. Nearly every sample came with metadata listing a de-identified subject ID, COVID-19 status, age in years and sex. Where available, HLA class I and class II types were obtained from metadata supplied by the sample provider rather than from assay-based typing. Overall study outcomes, separate from this receptor: The amount of clinical and demographic metadata varied by source and participant and was provided uncurated.

TCRbeta CDR3 regions were amplified from genomic DNA by means of the immunoSEQ Assay, a bias-controlled multiplex PCR. As for the authors' bioinformatics: Nucleated cell counts per sample were estimated from amplification of reference gene primers within the assay. Sequence reads were collapsed and filtered to measure the absolute abundance of every unique TCRbeta CDR3 rearrangement. For each sample, productive Simpson clonality was calculated as the square root of Simpson's diversity index across productive rearrangements. TCRdb stores this immuneACCESS table with in-frame sequences only. Part of the clones is absent; in the studies checked, under half of the shortfall reflects unresolved V genes, and no reason is known for the rest. The DNA gave D and trimming, while V, J and clone size come from that table. A total of about 250,000 clones appear in this sample, about 91% of them only once. The biggest ten clones account for over 1.2% of the sample.

Details on this clone: Its target antigen remains unknown. No clone much larger than this one lies a single base away; base qualities are absent.

Each collaborating institution followed its own protocols to collect whole blood in K2EDTA tubes. For TCRbeta analysis, collaborators shipped samples as frozen whole blood, isolated PBMCs, or DNA extracted from either of those sample types. Including the terminal cysteine and phenylalanine, the CDR3 comprises 16 residues. The retained sequence is limited to the CDR3, 48 bases, with the frame set at the first base. Looking up the germline V gene yields CDR1 MRHNA and CDR2 SNTAGT. V ends up 0 bases short and J 1 base short, with an unmatched junction base count of 6. Material for sequencing was peripheral blood. Here the chain combines TRBV6-4 and TRBJ2-7, and TRBD2 matches 7 of the central bases. This receptor was obtained from an elderly man with acute or convalescent COVID-19. The CDR3 region: CASSDSCGSRSYEQYF. The DNA is TGTGCCAGCAGTGACTCCTGCGGGAGTCGATCCTACGAGCAGTACTTC.